This record covers a single T cell receptor beta chain. It has no known antigen specificity. Base quality data are lacking; no much larger clone is found one base away. Collaborating institutions collected whole blood in K2EDTA tubes following their own protocols. For TCRbeta analysis, collaborators shipped samples as frozen whole blood, isolated PBMCs, or DNA extracted from either of those sample types. This specimen comes from a study of blood T cell repertoires in COVID-19 (dated by TCRdb to 2020 to 2021). In the study overall: Collaborator samples came from the United States, Italy and Spain and covered acute and convalescent phases of COVID-19. The samples were drawn from two sources: the first 160 participants of the ongoing ImmuneRACE study, and about 1,300 subjects contributed by 6 global collaborators. Deeply sampled blood TCRbeta repertoires from subjects exposed to, actively infected with, or recovered from COVID-19 were included in the dataset. Where available, HLA class I and class II types were obtained from metadata supplied by the sample provider rather than from assay-based typing. Nearly every sample came with metadata listing a de-identified subject ID, COVID-19 status, age in years and sex. The repertoires were released in a freely available public database meant as a resource for research on the immune response to SARS-CoV-2. The prospective study material was composed of cDNA or gDNA derived from T cells, B-cell-depleted T cells, or PBMCs. What the study reported, not specific to this receptor: The amount of clinical and demographic metadata varied by source and participant and was provided uncurated.

The germline V gene yields KGHSH for CDR1 and LQKENI for CDR2. CDR3 length: 18 amino acids, cysteine to phenylalanine. The entry retains the CDR3 DNA only, 54 bases that are in frame from base 1. The V end gives up 2 bases and the J end 0 bases, leaving 5 bases in the junction not matched to a gene. TCRbeta CDR3 regions were amplified from genomic DNA by means of the immunoSEQ Assay, a bias-controlled multiplex PCR. The study's processing was this. The number of nucleated cells in each sample was estimated from the amplification of reference gene primers within the assay. To quantify the absolute abundance of each unique TCRbeta CDR3 rearrangement, sequence reads were collapsed and filtered. For each sample, productive Simpson clonality was calculated by taking the square root of Simpson's diversity index across productive rearrangements. The immuneACCESS repertoire file appears here via TCRdb, limited to in-frame rearrangements. These files lack a portion of the clones; in checked studies, under half of the deficit traces to unresolved V genes, and the cause of the others is not known. Clonal size and the V and J genes are those of that table, whereas D and trimming came from the DNA. For this sample there are 250,000 or so clones; roughly four fifths appear just once. Of the sample, approximately 3.5% is held by the ten largest clones.

The source is a woman between 18 and 29 years old with acute or convalescent COVID-19. The sequence joins TRBV18 to TRBJ2-3; 13 bases in between match TRBD2. The sample taken for sequencing was peripheral blood. At the DNA level, the sequence is TGTGCCAGCTCACCAGGGACTAGCGGGGAGGGTAGCACAGATACGCAGTATTTT. This is translated as CASSPGTSGEGSTDTQYF.